What follows are 22 T cell receptor beta chains derived from one specimen sequenced in a study of T cells in localized non-small cell lung cancer. Profiling relied on immunoSEQ multiplex PCR, and the TCRdb table lists in-frame clones only, not all of them. The table lists about 52,000 clones, around 80% of them singletons. Sequenced material: PBMCs, taken before any cancer treatment. The receptors derive from a woman aged 35 to 70 with stage II lung adenocarcinoma.

V is TRBV18 and J is TRBJ1-4, with D hard to call. V lost 3 bases and J lost 0, with 14 bases in between. The CDR3 totals 17 residues. Germline CDR1 KGHSH, CDR2 LQKENI. CDR3 sequence (DNA): TGTGCCAGCTCACCGAGGAACAATCCCGCAACTAATGAAAAACTGTTTTTT. Translated: CASSPRNNPATNEKLFF.

V is TRBV7-8 and J is TRBJ1-5; 7 bases agree with TRBD1. Trimming cost V 3 bases and J 3 bases; bases outside gene matches: 8. Germline loops: CDR1 SGHVS, CDR2 FQNEAQ. The CDR3 spans 16 residues. CDR3 region: CASSFSWTGVNQPQHF. CDR3 nucleotides: TGTGCCAGCAGCTTCAGCTGGACAGGTGTCAATCAGCCCCAGCATTTT.

The gene calls are TRBV2 and TRBJ1-4, with no clear D. Germline loops: CDR1 SNHLY, CDR2 FYNNEI. There are 11 residues in the CDR3. Trimming took off 6 bases at V and 14 bases at J, with 13 bases between the two ends. Here the CDR3 DNA reads TGTGCCAGCAGCGACGACATAAAGCTGTTTTTT. Protein: CASSDDIKLFF.

The CDR3 loop reads CASSPDSNYGYTF. The CDR3, as DNA: TGTGCCAGCAGCCCGGACAGCAACTATGGCTACACCTTC. The J gene is TRBJ1-2, the V gene TRBV7-3; tentatively, D is TRBD1 (6 bases). V dropped 5 bases and J dropped 2 bases, with 9 bases sitting between them. From germline, CDR1 is SGHTA and CDR2 FQGTGA. This CDR3 spans 13 amino acids.

The chain has TRBV7-8 and TRBJ1-1; D is unclear. The CDR3 contains 13 residues. Trimming stripped 3 bases from V and 1 base from J, with 6 bases between. Germline CDR1 reads SGHVS; CDR2 reads FQNEAQ. CDR3 protein: CASSFRGNTEAFF. In DNA form, the CDR3 reads TGTGCCAGCAGCTTCCGGGGGAACACTGAAGCTTTCTTT.

This clone has a handful of counts. The J gene is TRBJ1-1, the V gene TRBV29-1; D unresolved. This CDR3 has 11 residues. V shed 7 bases and J shed 0 bases, with 6 bases lying between them. Germline V gives CDR1 SQVTM, CDR2 ANQGSEA. CDR3 protein: CSGRVNTEAFF. In nucleotides, the CDR3 is TGCAGCGGCAGAGTGAACACTGAAGCTTTCTTT.

The J gene is TRBJ2-5, the V gene TRBV5-6; TRBD2 might be the D (6 bases). V lost 4 bases, J lost 2 bases, and 15 bases lay in between. The germline V gene has CDR1 SGHDT and CDR2 YYEEEE. The CDR3 extends over 15 amino acids. DNA of the CDR3: TGTGCCAGCAGCCCCGTGGGGGGTGCGCAAGAGACCCAGTACTTC. It translates to CASSPVGGAQETQYF.

The chain carries TRBV6-1 and TRBJ2-5; 7 bases are a match to TRBD1. Germline loops: CDR1 MNHNS, CDR2 SASEGT. CDR3 length: 14 amino acids. V gave up 11 bases and J gave up 3 bases; unmatched junction bases: 12. This chain's CDR3 is CAAQGQVLEETQYF. Here the CDR3 DNA reads TGTGCCGCCCAAGGACAGGTTTTGGAAGAGACCCAGTACTTC.

In regard to this clone: In the same sample, other DNA sequences code for this CDR3. This chain uses TRBV6-5 with TRBJ1-1; D gene ambiguous. The CDR3 is made up of 13 amino acids. Germline V gene lookup returns CDR1 MNHEY and CDR2 SVGAGI. V shed 0 bases and J shed 1 base, with 3 bases lying between them. Here the CDR3 reads CASSYSRNTEAFF. CDR3 in DNA: TGTGCCAGCAGTTACTCAAGGAACACTGAAGCTTTCTTT.

V is TRBV29-1 and J is TRBJ2-4, with D perhaps TRBD1 or TRBD2 (5 bases each). CDR1 and CDR2 from the germline V gene are SQVTM and ANQGSEA. The V end lost 1 base, the J end lost 8 bases, and 9 bases lay between the germline ends. The CDR3 spans 12 residues. The CDR3 loop is CSVEGQGDIQYF. The CDR3 coding sequence is TGCAGCGTTGAAGGCCAGGGAGACATTCAGTACTTC.

The CDR3 coding sequence is TGTGCCAGCAGCTTATCAGCCGGGACAGGGAGTTTCACAGATACGCAGTATTTT. Protein product: CASSLSAGTGSFTDTQYF. V gene TRBV7-9 combines with J gene TRBJ2-3, with 9 bases fitting TRBD1. V lost 2 bases, J lost 2 bases, and 11 bases stayed unmatched. This CDR3 has 18 amino acids. In germline, CDR1 is SEHNR, CDR2 FQNEAQ (reference sequence).

This clone was recorded a few times. V gene TRBV9 combines with J gene TRBJ2-2; D gene uncertain. Germline V gene lookup returns CDR1 SGDLS and CDR2 YYNGEE. V lost 1 base and J 6 bases, leaving 10 bases between the germline ends. CDR3 size: 14 residues. The CDR3 spells CASSVNVGPGELFF. DNA for the CDR3: TGTGCCAGCAGCGTAAATGTAGGGCCCGGGGAGCTGTTTTTT.

This clone came up a few times. Other DNA sequences from this sample encode an identical CDR3 as well. This rearrangement joins TRBV18 to TRBJ1-6; D is undetermined. Trimming took 2 bases from V and 10 from J, leaving 9 bases between them. CDR3 length equals 13 residues. The germline V gene encodes CDR1 KGHSH and CDR2 LQKENI. The DNA of the CDR3 is TGTGCCAGCTCACCAGGGCAGGACTCACCCCTCCACTTT. Translated: CASSPGQDSPLHF.

In the case of this clone: Different DNA sequences within this sample yield the same CDR3. This chain joins TRBV20-1 and TRBJ1-5; TRBD1 aligns across 9 bases. Germline CDR1 DFQATT, CDR2 SNEGSKA (reference sequence). After removal of 6 bases from V and 8 bases from J, the junction contained 2 bases not matched to a gene. There are 11 residues in the CDR3. CDR3 sequence reads: CSAGQGEPQHF. DNA of the CDR3: TGCAGTGCGGGACAGGGAGAGCCCCAGCATTTT.

This clone was seen a few times. This chain connects TRBV6-1 to TRBJ2-6; 8 bases fit TRBD1. The CDR3 extends over 15 amino acids. With 10 bases clipped from V and 0 bases from J, the junction kept 5 bases outside the gene matches. Germline CDR1 MNHNS, CDR2 SASEGT. CDR3 coding DNA: TGTGCCACTCAACAGGGGGTCTCTGGGGCCAACGTCCTGACTTTC. The encoded protein is CATQQGVSGANVLTF.

This clone occurred once. In DNA, the CDR3 is TGTGCCAGCAGTCCGGACAGAAACTATGGCTACACCTTC. This codes for CASSPDRNYGYTF. This chain connects TRBV7-2 to TRBJ1-2; TRBD1 might be the D (6 bases). Germline CDR1 is SGHTA and CDR2 is FQGNSA. The ends were cut back, 6 bases at V and 2 bases at J, with 10 bases in the middle. This CDR3 is 13 amino acids long.

The chain combines TRBV7-9 with TRBJ2-2, with a tentative D call TRBD1 (6 bases). V gave up 7 bases and J gave up 4 bases, with 13 bases separating them. The CDR3 length is 14 residues. Germline V lookup: CDR1 SEHNR, CDR2 FQNEAQ (reference sequence). For the CDR3, the DNA is TGTGCCAGCATACAGGGAGCGGTCACCGGGGAGCTGTTTTTT. As protein: CASIQGAVTGELFF.

The V and J genes are TRBV5-6 and TRBJ1-1; 8 bases map to TRBD1. The CDR3 spans 15 residues. Trimming took 4 bases from V and 1 from J; bases not matched to a gene: 6. Germline V gene sequence: CDR1 SGHDT, CDR2 YYEEEE. Here the CDR3 DNA reads TGTGCCAGCAGCGCCGCCGGGACAGGGAACACTGAAGCTTTCTTT. Residues: CASSAAGTGNTEAFF.

The chain recombines TRBV7-3 with TRBJ2-7; unclear D gene. Germline assignment: CDR1 SGHTA and CDR2 FQGTGA. The V and J ends lost 4 bases and 5 bases respectively, with 12 bases between them. CDR3 length: 13 residues. The CDR3 loop is CASSSPDQHEQYF. The CDR3 coding sequence is TGTGCCAGCAGCTCCCCAGACCAGCACGAGCAGTACTTC.

The chain joins TRBV14 to TRBJ1-1, with 7 bases aligning to TRBD1. Trimming took 2 bases from V and 1 from J; bases not matched to a gene: 1. There are 14 residues in the CDR3. Per the germline V gene, CDR1 is SGHDN and CDR2 is FVKESK. Here the CDR3 DNA reads TGTGCCAGCAGCCAAAGGGGGCGGAACACTGAAGCTTTCTTT. This translates into CASSQRGRNTEAFF.

In DNA form, the CDR3 reads TGTGCCAGCAGCTCCCGGGAAAGTTCACCCCTCCACTTT. Its translation: CASSSRESSPLHF. This sequence joins TRBV7-9 and TRBJ1-6; D is unresolved. Trimming took 4 bases from V and 9 from J, leaving 10 bases between them. CDR3 length: 13 residues. Germline CDR1 SEHNR, CDR2 FQNEAQ (reference sequence).

V usage is TRBV7-8 and J usage is TRBJ1-2; tentative D call: TRBD1 (5 bases). The CDR3 loop spans 13 amino acids. Trimming pared 1 base from V and 6 bases from J, leaving 9 bases between. In germline, CDR1 is SGHVS, CDR2 FQNEAQ. The DNA of the CDR3 is TGTGCCAGCAGCTTAGGCAGGGTGGATGGCTACACCTTC. Protein: CASSLGRVDGYTF.